These T cell receptor beta chains were read from a single sample in a study of cytomegalovirus exposure and HLA in healthy donors. Produced via immunoSEQ multiplex PCR; TCRdb's table is partial and in-frame only. The table has 120,000 or so clones, around 75% seen once. Material: PBMCs. The receptor set was obtained from a woman in her 50s in good health and CMV-seropositive. CDR3s include the opening cysteine and the closing phenylalanine or tryptophan. D genes are given only for firm matches. Where a row states a size, it is once, few, many or the class of an expanded clone; other rows omit it.

NA	TRBV7-8	NA	TRBJ2-5	TGTGCCAGCAGCTTCAGCCACGGGGAGACCCAGTACTTC	CASSFSHGETQYF
NA	TRBV7-2	NA	TRBJ2-3	TGTGCCAGCAGCTCAGGGGTAATCACAGATACGCAGTATTTT	CASSSGVITDTQYF
NA	TRBV7-8	NA	TRBJ2-5	TGTGCCAGCAGCTACGCGAAGACCCAGTACTTC	CASSYAKTQYF
TRBD2	TRBV6-1	NA	TRBJ2-2	TGTGCCAGCAGTGAGCTTAGTAGCGGGGCGGCGAACACCGGGGAGCTGTTTTTT	CASSELSSGAANTGELFF
TRBD2	TRBV7-3	NA	TRBJ2-3	TGTGCCAGCAGCTTAACGGGCGGGAGAACAGATACGCAGTATTTT	CASSLTGGRTDTQYF
TRBD2	TRBV2	NA	TRBJ2-1	TGTGCCAGCAATGGGAAAGGACTAGCGGGCGATGAGCAGTTCTTC	CASNGKGLAGDEQFF
TRBD1	TRBV11-3	once	TRBJ1-4	TGTGCCAGCAGCTTATGGGACAGGAATGCAGGAATCGAAAAACTGTTTTTT	CASSLWDRNAGIEKLFF
NA	TRBV4-1	NA	TRBJ1-1	TGCGCCAGCAGCCAAAGAATGGGACTCGCGGCTTTCTTT	CASSQRMGLAAFF
NA	TRBV4-3	few	TRBJ2-7	TGCGCCAGCAGCCAAGATATGCGGGGCTACGAGCAGTACTTC	CASSQDMRGYEQYF
TRBD2	TRBV5-4	few	TRBJ2-1	TGTGCCAGCAGCTTACTAGCGATACGCCCCCCCTACAATGAGCAGTTCTTC	CASSLLAIRPPYNEQFF
NA	TRBV9	few	TRBJ2-2	TGTGCCAGCAGCGTACACTCTGGTAGAGAGGCCGGGGAGCTGTTTTTT	CASSVHSGREAGELFF
NA	TRBV5-6	NA	TRBJ1-4	TGTGCCAGCAGCTTGGCTGGGGTAGCGGATAATGAAAAACTGTTTTTT	CASSLAGVADNEKLFF
NA	TRBV11-2	NA	TRBJ1-5	TGTGCCAGCAGCTTAGAAGGAGGTGGGACCCAGCATTTT	CASSLEGGGTQHF
NA	TRBV30	NA	TRBJ2-3	TGTGCCTGGAGTGTGAAGGGGTCCACAGATACGCAGTATTTT	CAWSVKGSTDTQYF
NA	TRBV7-8	few	TRBJ1-2	TGTGCCAGCAGCCCGGGGTATGGCTACACCTTC	CASSPGYGYTF
TRBD2	TRBV13	NA	TRBJ2-7	TGTGCCAGCAGACGTAGCGGGAGGTTGAGTTACGAGCAGTACTTC	CASRRSGRLSYEQYF
TRBD2	TRBV6-1	NA	TRBJ2-4	TGTGCCAGCAGTCGAGCGGGAGGGGCCAAAAACATTCAGTACTTC	CASSRAGGAKNIQYF
NA	TRBV18	NA	TRBJ1-1	TGTGCCAGCTCACCTTCACAAGACACTGAAGCTTTCTTT	CASSPSQDTEAFF
NA	TRBV5-1	NA	TRBJ1-2	TGCGCCAGCAAAGACACCTCTAACTATGGCTACACCTTC	CASKDTSNYGYTF
NA	TRBV7-2	NA	TRBJ1-5	TGTGCCAGCAGCCACGACTATCAGCCCCAGCATTTT	CASSHDYQPQHF
NA	TRBV6-1	NA	TRBJ2-7	TGTGCCAGCAGTAAAACAGGGATTTACGAGCAGTACTTC	CASSKTGIYEQYF
TRBD2	TRBV5-5	NA	TRBJ2-1	TGTGCCAGCAGCTGGGGTAGCGGGAGATCCGATGAGCAGTTCTTC	CASSWGSGRSDEQFF
TRBD2	TRBV9	few	TRBJ2-5	TGTGCCAGCAGCGTAGGGGGGAGGGCTGAGACCCAGTACTTC	CASSVGGRAETQYF
NA	TRBV9	NA	TRBJ1-1	TGTGCCAGCAGCATAGGCCCCTCGGGGGGGGCCATGAACACTGAAGCTTTCTTT	CASSIGPSGGAMNTEAFF
TRBD1	TRBV2	NA	TRBJ1-2	TGTGCCAGCAGTGACAGGGGGACTGACGGCTACACCTTC	CASSDRGTDGYTF
NA	TRBV30	NA	TRBJ2-5	TGTGCCTGGAGTGTATTTGGGACAATCCAAGAGACCCAGTACTTC	CAWSVFGTIQETQYF
NA	TRBV6-4	few	TRBJ1-1	TGTGCCAGCAGTGACCTCGGAGCTTTCTTT	CASSDLGAFF
NA	TRBV29-1	few	TRBJ2-1	TGCAGCGTAGACTGGAGCTACAATGAGCAGTTCTTC	CSVDWSYNEQFF
NA	TRBV5-1	NA	TRBJ2-1	TGCGCCAGCAGCCTTTTCGTTGTGGAGAATGAGCAGTTCTTC	CASSLFVVENEQFF
TRBD2	TRBV7-2	NA	TRBJ2-3	TGTGCCAGCAGCTTACACAGGGGAGGGACTAGCGGGAGGACGCAGTATTTT	CASSLHRGGTSGRTQYF
TRBD1	TRBV29-1	NA	TRBJ1-2	TGCAGCGTTGAGAGACAGGGGATCGGCTATGGCTACACCTTC	CSVERQGIGYGYTF
NA	TRBV18	NA	TRBJ1-1	TGTGCCAGCTCATCGGGACAGAACACTGAAGCTTTCTTT	CASSSGQNTEAFF
NA	TRBV27	NA	TRBJ1-2	TGTGCCAGCAGTTTTCAGGGAAACTATGGCTACACCTTC	CASSFQGNYGYTF
TRBD2	TRBV29-1	NA	TRBJ2-1	TGCAGCGTTGGTGGTCGAACGAGTGATAGCGGGAGCAATGAGCAGTTCTTC	CSVGGRTSDSGSNEQFF
NA	TRBV7-7	NA	TRBJ2-1	TGTGCTAGCAGTCAACAGGGTACGGATGAGCAGTTCTTC	CASSQQGTDEQFF
NA	TRBV6-4	NA	TRBJ2-6	TGTGCCAGCAGTGAGAGGGGGGGTGGGGCCAACGTCCTGACTTTC	CASSERGGGANVLTF
TRBD2	TRBV7-2	NA	TRBJ2-1	TGTGCCAGCAGCTTGGGGCTAGCGGGGAACAATGAGCAGTTCTTC	CASSLGLAGNNEQFF